This T cell receptor beta chain came from a study of T cell responses to AZD1222 COVID-19 vaccine. Whole-study context: Second-dose groups at about 4 or about 12 weeks were pooled.

Study findings and constraints: The study identified only six AZD1222 recipients as seropositive at baseline. Spike-specific TCR repertoires showed rising breadth and depth after two AZD1222 doses.

A remark on this clone: The antigen remains unidentified.

The protocol was immunoSEQ multiplex PCR, while the TCRdb copy is restricted to in-frame clones and leaves out a portion. Of roughly 140,000 clones listed, about 92% are singletons. Germline CDR1 is SGHRS and CDR2 is YFSETQ. The CDR3 runs to 16 residues. Unmatched junction bases numbered 1, after V lost 0 bases and J lost 3 bases. This sequence originates from an adult in good health. V gene TRBV5-1 combines with J gene TRBJ2-1; TRBD2 aligns across 12 bases. Here the sequenced sample was peripheral blood, taken on day 0 of AZD1222 vaccination. CDR3 nucleotides: TGCGCCAGCAGCTTGGCACTAGCGGGGGGCTACAATGAGCAGTTCTTC. The encoded protein is CASSLALAGGYNEQFF.